This paragraph reports one T cell receptor (beta chain). This clonotype has a handful of counts. Its antigen is not yet known. There are no base qualities to consult, and no much larger clone falls within one base. TCR beta CDR3 regions were amplified from RNA transcripts. For the first round of RT-PCR on the TCR CDR3, the HTBI primer set was used together with the Qiagen OneStep RT-PCR kit. A second multiplex PCR round built the libraries, followed by size selection and purification. Libraries were sequenced paired-end with 100 bp reads on an Illumina HiSeq2000. The source study handled its data this way. SOAPnuke was used to process the raw data, removing reads that contained adapters or uncalled bases, had a mean Phred below 15, or lacked an exact match to the constant primer or identifier. COPE v1.2.5 was used to merge high-quality paired reads, and clonotypes were defined as unique nucleotide sequences. MiTCR v1.1 was used to align the clonotypes against IMGT TRBV, TRBD and TRBJ reference segments. Only V-J combinations with frequency above 0.0001, covering about 99% of repertoires, were analysed. A TCS score was defined as the ratio of F50 (clonal expansion) to E x V (chaos), with BLOSUM62-based TCRdist applied between CDR3 peptides within each V-J. Welch's t-statistics and random forest reduced 500 to 550 V-J features to fewer than 15, which were used in a naive Bayes classifier (R e1071). TCRdb ran its own pipeline on the public reads, namely fastp trimming at Q25 and MiXCR clone calling, and kept in-frame beta chains. Under each unique CDR3 protein, matching rows form one entry showing the most common genes and DNA. The V and J calls were not made by the authors but by TCRdb's processing. In all, the sample holds hundreds of thousands of distinct CDR3 sequences, and about 16% of those were seen once. Around 4% of the sample belongs to the ten largest clones.

These data come from a study of T cells in Graves' hyperthyroidism and ophthalmopathy (dated by TCRdb to the late 2010s). Background for the entire study: Peripheral blood samples were taken at the time of initial diagnosis, prior to any treatment. For training and testing, the 100 or so patients in the discovery cohort were randomly divided in a 7:3 ratio. Following sampling, methimazole starting at 30 mg daily was given to hyperthyroidism patients, and high-dose intravenous methylprednisolone was given to ophthalmopathy patients. The study also compared thyroid tissue and blood T-cell repertoires from roughly 6 Graves' hyperthyroidism patients. The paper reports TCR Vbeta CDR3 sequencing of over 120 peripheral blood samples: some 44 ophthalmopathy, about 75 hyperthyroidism and approximately 17 progressor patients. A discovery cohort of roughly 100 patients, approximately 45 with Graves' ophthalmopathy and approximately 60 with stable Graves' hyperthyroidism, was used to find distinguishing TCR V-J signatures. Whether ophthalmopathy could be predicted prospectively was tested in an independent validation cohort made up of some 20 hyperthyroidism patients plus 17 patients who later progressed to ophthalmopathy. Beyond this particular receptor, the publication reports: A 13 V-J signature model separated ophthalmopathy from stable hyperthyroidism, with 87.88% sensitivity and about 81% specificity in cross-validation and 80%/75% in testing. Most expanded thyroid clonotypes (frequency above 0.001) were also found in blood, which suggests that blood repertoires may mirror thyroid immune responses. No statistical method was used to fix the sample size in advance, and group allocation was not hidden from the investigators. In validation, the model predicted progression to ophthalmopathy a median of 6.5 months before onset, with approximately 71% sensitivity and roughly 73% specificity.

V and J lose 0 bases and 1 base, and a span of 12 bases separates them. Inclusive of the bounding cysteine and phenylalanine, the CDR3 is 15 residues long. Only the CDR3 part of the read is kept: 45 bases, read in frame from the first base. CDR1 is given as DFQATT and CDR2 as SNEGSKA, both from the germline V gene (reference sequence). Stable Graves' hyperthyroidism was defined as the absence of progression to ophthalmopathy over 18 months of follow-up. The hyperthyroidism patients were between 18 and 65 years old and newly diagnosed, with a disease duration of less than 2 months. Any patient with an uncontrolled infection, another autoimmune disease, pregnancy or lactation was excluded. Diagnoses were based on clinical symptoms, serum thyroxine and TRAb, thyroid ultrasound and orbital computed tomography. PBMCs were isolated from approximately 10 ml of fresh peripheral blood by Ficoll-Paque density gradient centrifugation. Trizol reagent was used to extract total RNA, and RNA quality was then checked on an Agilent 2100 Bioanalyzer.

The rearrangement combines TRBV20-1 with TRBJ2-5; confidence is insufficient to name the D gene. The receptor was derived from a woman aged 25-40 years with Graves' hyperthyroidism. The sequencing input was blood. DNA sequence: TGCAGTGCTAGAGATGGAAGCGTTCCCCAAGAGACCCAGTACTTC. Translated, it gives CSARDGSVPQETQYF.